These T cell receptor beta chains were read from a single sample in a study of early T cells in non-severe SARS-CoV-2 infection. MiXCR, run by TCRdb on the 5' RACE reads, gives a single entry per CDR3 protein. The sample includes some 77,000 distinct CDR3 sequences, 10% to 15% seen only once; the top ten take around 15%. This sample comprised whole blood, obtained at baseline. These receptors were collected from an adult who was a healthcare worker with PCR-confirmed SARS-CoV-2 infection or an uninfected control (not recorded which). The donor label of this sample is uncertain. The CDR3 runs from the conserved cysteine through the conserved F or W. Each record gives: J gene, V gene, clone size, D gene, CDR3 DNA, CDR3 protein. A D gene is named only where the DNA matches it firmly. The size field is filled for only some rows; it gives once, few, many or a size class.

>TRBJ2-7|TRBV7-2|many|TRBD2
TGTGCCAGCAGATTTGAAACCGGGACTAGCGGGGAGCAGTACTTC
CASRFETGTSGEQYF
>TRBJ2-7|TRBV9|few|TRBD1
TGTGCCAGCAGCGTAACGGGGACAGGGTTCTACGAGCAGTACTTC
CASSVTGTGFYEQYF
>TRBJ2-3|TRBV11-3|many|TRBD2
TGTGCCAGCAGCTTAGAATCCACTAGCGGGACTCCCACAGATACGCAGTATTTT
CASSLESTSGTPTDTQYF
>TRBJ2-7|TRBV6-6|-|TRBD2
TGTGCCAGCCTACGGGAGGGAGCGATGGACGAGCAGTACTTC
CASLREGAMDEQYF
>TRBJ2-7|TRBV13|few|TRBD2
TGTGCCAGCAGCCTCGGGACTAGCGGGAGGGGCGAGCAGTACTTC
CASSLGTSGRGEQYF
>TRBJ2-7|TRBV11-3|-|-
TGTGCCAGCAGCCTAGGACGGAGCTACGAGCAGTACTTC
CASSLGRSYEQYF
>TRBJ2-3|TRBV7-9|few|TRBD1
TGTGCCAGCAAGGGGACAGGGGGCACAGATACGCAGTATTTT
CASKGTGGTDTQYF
>TRBJ2-7|TRBV5-1|few|-
TGCGCCAGCAGCTTGGTATTGGTACAGTCCTACGAGCAGTACTTC
CASSLVLVQSYEQYF
>TRBJ1-2|TRBV18|few|TRBD1
TGTGCCAGCTCGCCTGGGACAGTAGGCTATGGCTACACCTTC
CASSPGTVGYGYTF
>TRBJ2-3|TRBV25-1|few|-
TGTGCCAGCTCCGGACTACCTAGCACAGATACGCAGTATTTT
CASSGLPSTDTQYF
>TRBJ2-7|TRBV6-5|few|-
TGTGCCAGCAGTTCCTTTGGGGTGCAGTACTTC
CASSSFGVQYF
>TRBJ1-1|TRBV12-3/TRBV12-4|-|TRBD1
TGTGCCAGCAGTCCAGGGGGAGAAGCTTTCTTT
CASSPGGEAFF
>TRBJ2-2|TRBV7-8|-|TRBD1
TGTGCCAGCAGCCGAACAGGGGCGAACACCGGGGAGCTGTTTTTT
CASSRTGANTGELFF
>TRBJ2-7|TRBV6-1|-|-
TGTGCCAGCAGTGAATTGGCAGGGGAGACCTACGAGCAGTACTTC
CASSELAGETYEQYF
>TRBJ1-4|TRBV12-2|few|-
TGTGCAAGTCGCTTAGGTGGGGGGGAAAAACTGTTTTTT
CASRLGGGEKLFF
>TRBJ1-4|TRBV5-1|few|-
TGCGCCAGCAGCTTTTTCGACACGTCTAATGAAAAACTGTTTTTT
CASSFFDTSNEKLFF
>TRBJ1-1|TRBV7-9|many|TRBD1
TGTGCCAGCAGCGGAGGGACAGGGGAGCGAGAAGCTTTCTTT
CASSGGTGEREAFF
>TRBJ2-1|TRBV4-1|-|-
TGCGCCAGCAGCCAACGGGGACTCACAGAATACAATGAGCAGTTCTTC
CASSQRGLTEYNEQFF
>TRBJ2-7|TRBV2|-|-
TGTGCCAGCAGTGAAAGGTCCTCCTACGAGCAGTACTTC
CASSERSSYEQYF
>TRBJ1-1|TRBV7-3|many|TRBD1
TGTGCCAGCAGCCAGAGCGGGGACAGGGGGGCTGAAGCTTTCTTT
CASSQSGDRGAEAFF
>TRBJ2-3|TRBV5-1|few|TRBD1
TGCGCCAGCAGCCGGAGGACAGGGTACACAGATACGCAGTATTTT
CASSRRTGYTDTQYF
>TRBJ1-2|TRBV19|few|-
TGTGCCAGTAGTATAGATTTTGCAGCCTTCACCTTC
CASSIDFAAFTF
>TRBJ1-3|TRBV6-5|-|-
TGTGCCAGCAGATCTGGGAGGACTGGAAACACCATATATTTT
CASRSGRTGNTIYF
>TRBJ1-2|TRBV12-3/TRBV12-4|-|-
TGTGCCAGCTCTTGGGGCGGTACTAACTATGGCTACACCTTC
CASSWGGTNYGYTF
>TRBJ1-2|TRBV11-2|-|TRBD1
TGTGCCAGCAGCTTGACAGGGCGTCGCGGCTACACCTTC
CASSLTGRRGYTF
>TRBJ1-2|TRBV3-1|many|TRBD1
TGTGCCAGCAGCCATGGGAGGGGGCTGAACTATGGCTACACCTTC
CASSHGRGLNYGYTF
>TRBJ1-3|TRBV12-3/TRBV12-4|-|-
TGTGCCAGCAGTTTAGAGGTCGGACTTATCTCTGGAAACACCATATATTTT
CASSLEVGLISGNTIYF
>TRBJ2-1|TRBV4-1|-|-
TGCGCCAGCAGCCATCGGGACGTTTCGTCCTACAATGAGCAGTTCTTC
CASSHRDVSSYNEQFF
>TRBJ2-2|TRBV20-1|many|TRBD1
TGCAGTGCTAGCTCGGGACAGGGGGCGACCGGGGAGCTGTTTTTT
CSASSGQGATGELFF
>TRBJ2-7|TRBV12-3/TRBV12-4|-|-
TGTGCCAGCGGTCGATCGCCCGTACGGAAGCAGTACTTC
CASGRSPVRKQYF
>TRBJ2-2|TRBV7-9|few|-
TGTGCCAGCAGTCCCGGTATCACCGGGGAGCTGTTTTTT
CASSPGITGELFF
>TRBJ1-6|TRBV25-1|few|TRBD1
TGTGCCAGCGGCCGGGACAGGGTTTCACCCCTCCACTTT
CASGRDRVSPLHF
>TRBJ2-7|TRBV11-2|-|-
TGTGCCAGCAGCTTAGTTTCCGAGCAGTACTTC
CASSLVSEQYF
>TRBJ2-3|TRBV24-1|few|TRBD1
TGTGCCACCAGTGACACGGACAGGGTTACGCAGTATTTT
CATSDTDRVTQYF
>TRBJ1-1|TRBV20-1|few|-
TGCAGTGCTAGAAGTCCGGGCCAGGGGAGGGAAGCTTTCTTT
CSARSPGQGREAFF
>TRBJ1-1|TRBV5-6|many|-
TGTGCCAGCAGCGGAGTGCCGTTCAAGAACACTGAAGCTTTCTTT
CASSGVPFKNTEAFF
>TRBJ2-7|TRBV19|-|-
TGTGCCAGTGGGCGGGGTCCTCCCTACGAGCAGTACTTC
CASGRGPPYEQYF
>TRBJ2-7|TRBV28|few|-
TGTGCCAGCAGTTCGCCAGGCTCAACCTACGAGCAGTACTTC
CASSSPGSTYEQYF
>TRBJ2-3|TRBV10-3|many|-
TGTGCCATCAGAGAGAGCACAGATACGCAGTATTTT
CAIRESTDTQYF
>TRBJ2-3|TRBV4-1|-|-
TGCGCCAGCTGGGACGCGGGCACAGATACGCAGTATTTT
CASWDAGTDTQYF
>TRBJ1-3|TRBV7-2|-|-
TGTGCCAGCAGTTACAATGGCGGAAACACCATATATTTT
CASSYNGGNTIYF
>TRBJ2-3|TRBV20-1|few|TRBD2
TGCAGTGCTTCTGGGGCTAGCGGGGCAGATACGCAGTATTTT
CSASGASGADTQYF
>TRBJ1-5|TRBV5-6|few|-
TGTGCCAGCAGCTTGGGGCCCCATAGCAATCAGCCCCAGCATTTT
CASSLGPHSNQPQHF
>TRBJ2-1|TRBV3-1|-|-
TGTGCCAGCAGCCAAGATCTGTCAAAGTTGAATGAGCAGTTCTTC
CASSQDLSKLNEQFF
>TRBJ2-3|TRBV7-9|few|TRBD1
TGTGCCAGCAGCCGTCGTTTAAGACAGGGGCTAACTAGCACAGATACGCAGTATTTT
CASSRRLRQGLTSTDTQYF
>TRBJ2-5|TRBV9|-|TRBD1
TGTGCCAGCAGCACGAACCCTCAGGGGGCCTACCAAGAGACCCAGTACTTC
CASSTNPQGAYQETQYF
>TRBJ2-3|TRBV12-3/TRBV12-4|few|-
TGTGCCGGCATAATAGATACGCAGTATTTT
CAGIIDTQYF
>TRBJ1-2|TRBV5-5|few|-
TGTGCCAGCAGCTTTCACTATGGCTACACCTTC
CASSFHYGYTF
>TRBJ2-2|TRBV10-2|-|-
TGCGCCAGCAGTGATGGAACGCTGAACACCGGGGAGCTGTTTTTT
CASSDGTLNTGELFF
>TRBJ1-4|TRBV6-5|few|-
TGTGCCAGCAGTTACCTGGGGTTGCGAGAAAAACTGTTTTTT
CASSYLGLREKLFF
>TRBJ2-1|TRBV7-8|few|-
TGTGCCAGCAGCTTAGGCGGACTCGCCTTAGAGCAGTTCTTC
CASSLGGLALEQFF
>TRBJ1-1|TRBV4-1|many|-
TGCGCCAGCAAGTTTGTAGGAGGCACTGAAGCTTTCTTT
CASKFVGGTEAFF
>TRBJ2-1|TRBV29-1|few|-
TGCAGCGCTGAAGGGGGGCCGTTGTACAATGAGCAGTTCTTC
CSAEGGPLYNEQFF
>TRBJ2-1|TRBV7-7|few|TRBD2
TGTGCCAGCAGCTCCTCGCCGGGACTAGCCTTGGACAATGAGCAGTTCTTC
CASSSSPGLALDNEQFF
>TRBJ2-1|TRBV7-2|many|TRBD2
TGTGCCAGCAGCCCGGGACTAGCGGGGGCAAATGAGCAGTTCTTC
CASSPGLAGANEQFF
>TRBJ2-1|TRBV7-9|-|TRBD1
TGTGCCAGCAGCGAGGACAGGAATGAGCAGTTCTTC
CASSEDRNEQFF
>TRBJ1-1|TRBV6-6|-|-
TGTGCCAGCGCCAAGACCCCTCGGGAAAACACTGAAGCTTTCTTT
CASAKTPRENTEAFF
>TRBJ2-7|TRBV12-3/TRBV12-4|few|TRBD1
TGTGCCAGCAGTTCCCCGGGACAGGCCTACGAGCAGTACTTC
CASSSPGQAYEQYF
>TRBJ2-3|TRBV20-1|many|TRBD2
TGCAGTGCTAAGCCTAGCGGGAGAGCAGATACGCAGTATTTT
CSAKPSGRADTQYF
>TRBJ2-3|TRBV10-2|-|-
TGCGCCAGCAGTGCCCGGGGTACAGATACGCAGTATTTT
CASSARGTDTQYF